These 5 T cell receptor beta chains share one sample of origin, sequenced in a study of blood T cell repertoires in COVID-19. The protocol was immunoSEQ multiplex PCR, while the TCRdb copy is restricted to in-frame clones and leaves out a portion. The profile covers roughly 200,000 clones, with 81% appearing a single time and about 8% taken by the ten largest. Sequencing used peripheral blood. The receptors shown here come from a woman of 80 years or more with acute or convalescent COVID-19.

This clone was observed a single time. The rearrangement joins TRBV6-1 to TRBJ1-2; no firm D call. This CDR3 has 13 residues. Germline V gene sequence: CDR1 MNHNS, CDR2 SASEGT. V gave up 2 bases and J gave up 6 bases, with 10 bases separating them. The CDR3 sequence: CASSERSRDGYTF. DNA of the CDR3: TGTGCCAGCAGTGAAAGAAGCCGGGATGGCTACACCTTC.

This sequence joins TRBV15 and TRBJ1-2; D remains ambiguous. Trimming removed 0 bases at V and 1 base at J, with 15 bases between. The germline V gene encodes CDR1 LNHNV and CDR2 YYDKDF (reference sequence). The CDR3 is 17 amino acids. CDR3 coding DNA: TGTGCCACCAGCAGAGATAGGAGCAAACGGATTAACTATGGCTACACCTTC. Amino acids: CATSRDRSKRINYGYTF.

This clone was picked up one time. For the CDR3, the DNA is TGTGCCAGCAGCCAAGATTTGGGGGGAGGGGGAAACATTCAGTACTTC. This codes for CASSQDLGGGGNIQYF. This chain connects TRBV3-1 (or the pseudogene TRBV3-2) to TRBJ2-4; perhaps TRBD2 as D (7 bases). The V gene's germline CDR1 is LGHDT and CDR2 YNNKEL (reference sequence). This CDR3 comprises 16 residues. Trimming took off 0 bases at V and 6 bases at J, with 15 bases between the two ends.

This chain links TRBV11-2 with TRBJ1-5; D is possibly TRBD1 (6 bases). Germline CDR1 SGHAT, CDR2 FQNNGV. Trimming removed 0 bases from V and 5 bases from J, with 11 bases in between. The CDR3 is 15 residues long. The CDR3 region is CASSLEVAGDQPQHF. CDR3 bases: TGTGCCAGCAGCTTAGAGGTTGCAGGGGATCAGCCCCAGCATTTT.

The chain joins TRBV18 to TRBJ2-2; possibly TRBD1 for D (6 bases). The CDR3 covers 15 residues. The V gene's germline CDR1 is KGHSH and CDR2 LQKENI. The V end was cut by 2 bases, the J end by 7 bases, with 14 bases between. The DNA of the CDR3 is TGTGCCAGCTCACCAGTCGAGGGGGTCGGCGGGGAGCTGTTTTTT. This gives the protein CASSPVEGVGGELFF. Looking up the rest from reference TRBV18 and TRBJ2-2 gives the full variable domain: NAGVMQNPRHLVRRRGQEARLRCSPMKGHSHVYWYRQLPEEGLKFMVYLQKENIIDESGMPKERFSAEFPKEGPSILRIQQVVRGDSAAYFCASSPVEGVGGELFFGEGSRLTVL.